This T cell receptor (beta chain) was identified during a study of blood T cell repertoires in COVID-19. Study overall: The United States, Italy and Spain provided the acute and convalescent COVID-19 samples. The analysed material was cDNA or gDNA that came from T cells, B-cell-depleted T cells, or PBMCs.

Original analysis: Cell counts per sample came from amplifying reference gene primers. Clones were read by immunoSEQ multiplex PCR, and TCRdb kept only the in-frame ones, dropping some. That table is the source of V, J and clone size, and D and trimming were worked out from the DNA. Of some 120,000 clones in the sample, about 85% were seen once. Germline CDR1 is MNHEY and CDR2 is SMNVEV (reference sequence). The length of the CDR3 is 12 residues. Trimming removed 3 bases from V and 3 bases from J, with 3 bases in between. Details on this clone: This sample also contains other DNA sequences that code for the same CDR3.

The chain uses TRBV27 and TRBJ1-5; D not resolved. Source material: peripheral blood. The source is a man in his 70s with acute or convalescent COVID-19. CDR3 residues: CASSFLNQPQHF. Written as DNA, the CDR3 is TGTGCCAGCAGTTTTCTCAATCAGCCCCAGCATTTT.